This T cell receptor beta chain stems from a study of blood T cell repertoires in COVID-19. Study-level background: Spain, Italy and the United States supplied samples that represented acute and convalescent COVID-19. T cells, B-cell-depleted T cells, or PBMCs provided the cDNA or gDNA that served as material.

V gave up 0 bases and J gave up 0 bases, with 12 bases separating them. Germline V lookup: CDR1 SNHLY, CDR2 FYNNEI. CDR3 size: 17 residues. Original processing methods: Counts of nucleated cells, estimated from reference gene primer amplification, were obtained. Data came from immunoSEQ multiplex PCR; TCRdb stores just in-frame clones and leaves some out. That table supplies the V and J calls and clone size; D and trimming were determined from the DNA. The sample includes 100,000 to 150,000 clones, 85% to 90% of them seen just once. Sequencing used peripheral blood. The TCR was taken from a woman older than 75 with acute or convalescent COVID-19. The V and J genes are TRBV2 and TRBJ1-5; D gene uncertain. CDR3 loop: CASSEADYWDSNQPQHF. The CDR3 DNA follows: TGTGCCAGCAGTGAAGCGGACTACTGGGATAGCAATCAGCCCCAGCATTTT.